The 9 T cell receptor beta chains presented below share a single source sample, sequenced in a study of CD8+ T cells in alopecia areata. The treatment is: oral pan-JAK inhibitor, 5-10 mg twice daily. TCR sequencing used cDNA made by reverse transcription of extracted RNA. The repertoire was sequenced with immunoSEQ multiplex PCR; TCRdb's copy has only in-frame clones and lacks some. The data show some 110,000 clones, with roughly 58% seen just once and about 31% held by the top ten. Sequences were derived from CD8+ T cells sorted from blood, sampled at week 4, from a patient treated with tofacitinib. Receptor source: a human donor with alopecia areata.

The V and J genes are TRBV23-1 and TRBJ2-2; 10 bases line up with TRBD1. TRBV23-1 is known as an ORF, though its function is uncertain. V was clipped by 0 bases and J by 7 bases; unmatched bases: 8. This CDR3 spans 17 amino acids. In nucleotides, the CDR3 is TGCGCCAGCAGTCAATCGGTAGACAGGGGGCGTATCGGGGAGCTGTTTTTT. Its translation: CASSQSVDRGRIGELFF.

J is TRBJ1-2 and V is TRBV4-3; the match to TRBD1 covers 7 bases. Germline values: CDR1 LGHNA, CDR2 YSLEER. V lost 0 bases to trimming and J lost 5 bases; unmatched junction nucleotides: 6. The CDR3 spans 15 residues. CDR3 region: CASSQDEGAQYGYTF. The CDR3 DNA follows: TGCGCCAGCAGCCAAGATGAGGGGGCGCAATATGGCTACACCTTC.

This sequence joins TRBV29-1 and TRBJ1-1, with D unresolved. The length of the CDR3 is 11 residues. Germline CDR1 is SQVTM and CDR2 is ANQGSEA. V dropped 4 bases and J dropped 5 bases, with 8 bases sitting between them. The chain's CDR3 is CSVVIGTEAFF. CDR3 sequence (DNA): TGCAGCGTTGTGATTGGTACTGAAGCTTTCTTT.

This clone was seen more than once but under ten times. The chain is built from TRBV29-1 and TRBJ1-1, with D perhaps matching TRBD1 (6 bases). Germline CDR1 reads SQVTM; CDR2 reads ANQGSEA. Trimming stripped 4 bases from V and 5 bases from J, with 11 bases between. The CDR3 is made up of 12 amino acids. CDR3 in amino acids: CSVVRGDTEAFF. DNA for the CDR3: TGCAGCGTTGTAAGGGGGGATACTGAAGCTTTCTTT.

The rearrangement joins TRBV7-8 to TRBJ2-7; 8 nucleotides align to TRBD1. CDR3 size: 12 residues. The germline CDR1 and CDR2 sequences are SGHVS and FQNEAQ. V lost 5 bases and J lost 6; bases outside the gene matches: 3. The CDR3 spells CASSPGQAEQYF. CDR3 nucleotides: TGTGCCAGCAGCCCGGGACAGGCCGAGCAGTACTTC.

The V call is TRBV27, the J call TRBJ2-2; D gene uncertain. V shed 5 bases and J shed 1 base, with 8 bases lying between them. CDR1 and CDR2 (germline): MNHEY, SMNVEV (reference sequence). The length of the CDR3 is 14 residues. The CDR3 nucleotides are TGTGCCAGCAGTCTTTCGCAGAACACCGGGGAGCTGTTTTTT. Translation gives CASSLSQNTGELFF.

The J gene is TRBJ2-3, the V gene TRBV29-1, with unresolved D. The CDR3 covers 13 residues. Trimming stripped 1 base from V and 0 bases from J, with 5 bases between. Germline V gene sequence: CDR1 SQVTM, CDR2 ANQGSEA. CDR3 sequence (DNA): TGCAGCGTTGAAGCAGTTAGCACAGATACGCAGTATTTT. Residues: CSVEAVSTDTQYF.

This clone turned up a few times. The rearrangement joins TRBV7-9 to TRBJ1-1; possible D gene TRBD1, 6 bases. The V end lost 2 bases, the J end lost 4 bases, and 11 bases lay between the germline ends. The V gene's germline CDR1 is SEHNR and CDR2 FQNEAQ (reference sequence). The CDR3 covers 14 residues. The CDR3 loop reads CASSLNQGFTEAFF. CDR3 sequence (DNA): TGTGCCAGCAGCTTAAACCAGGGGTTCACTGAAGCTTTCTTT.

V and J are TRBV29-1 and TRBJ2-7, with no clear D. The length of the CDR3 is 16 residues. V gave up 6 bases and J gave up 0 bases, with 21 bases separating them. Germline V gene sequence: CDR1 SQVTM, CDR2 ANQGSEA. The chain's CDR3 is CSVNALGQAPSYEQYF. The CDR3 DNA sequence: TGCAGCGTCAATGCGTTGGGCCAAGCACCCTCCTACGAGCAGTACTTC.